This is a list of T cell receptor beta chains from one sample in a study of blood T cell repertoires in COVID-19. The table came from immunoSEQ multiplex PCR; TCRdb's copy has only in-frame clones and leaves some out. The sample contains about 150,000 clones, around nine tenths of which appear only once. The sequenced material came from peripheral blood. The receptor set was obtained from a woman in her seventies with acute or convalescent COVID-19. Each CDR3 is given with its conserved first and last residue. The order of the fields is clone size, D gene, CDR3 length, J gene, V gene, CDR3 protein, CDR3 DNA. D genes are given only for firm matches. Rows give clone size only sometimes, using once, few, many, or a class for an expanded clone.

>-|-|16|TRBJ1-3|TRBV21-1
CASSKPRPRSGNTIYF
TGTGCCAGCAGCAAGCCCCGCCCGAGGTCTGGAAACACCATATATTTT
>-|TRBD1|13|TRBJ2-7|TRBV7-3
CASSLGTGTLWYF
TGTGCCAGCAGCTTAGGGACAGGTACCCTTTGGTACTTC
>-|TRBD1|15|TRBJ1-4|TRBV7-2
CASSPNRGDNEKLFF
TGTGCCAGCAGCCCCAACAGGGGCGATAATGAAAAACTGTTTTTT
>once|-|12|TRBJ1-1|TRBV24-1
CATSHLNTEAFF
TGTGCCACCAGTCACTTGAACACTGAAGCTTTCTTT
>few|-|15|TRBJ2-7|TRBV24-1
CATSDWTLPCPEQYF
TGTGCCACCAGTGATTGGACTCTTCCATGCCCCGAGCAGTACTTC
>-|TRBD2|17|TRBJ2-2|TRBV11-3
CASSRRRGGVNTGELFF
TGTGCCAGCAGCCGGCGACGGGGGGGCGTGAACACCGGGGAGCTGTTTTTT
>few|-|15|TRBJ2-5|TRBV14
CASSQERRDLETQYF
TGTGCCAGCAGCCAAGAGCGGAGGGACCTAGAGACCCAGTACTTC
>-|-|13|TRBJ1-2|TRBV6-5
CASNWGGAEGYTF
TGTGCCAGCAACTGGGGGGGGGCTGAAGGCTACACCTTC
>-|-|15|TRBJ2-2|TRBV6-5
CASSYATANTGELFF
TGTGCCAGCAGTTATGCGACAGCGAACACCGGGGAGCTGTTTTTT
>-|-|15|TRBJ1-6|TRBV5-4
CASSPTGIYNSPLHF
TGTGCCAGCAGCCCGACAGGAATCTATAATTCACCCCTCCACTTT
>-|-|13|TRBJ1-2|TRBV4-1
CASSPRGRGSYTF
TGCGCCAGCAGCCCCCGAGGGAGGGGCAGCTACACCTTC